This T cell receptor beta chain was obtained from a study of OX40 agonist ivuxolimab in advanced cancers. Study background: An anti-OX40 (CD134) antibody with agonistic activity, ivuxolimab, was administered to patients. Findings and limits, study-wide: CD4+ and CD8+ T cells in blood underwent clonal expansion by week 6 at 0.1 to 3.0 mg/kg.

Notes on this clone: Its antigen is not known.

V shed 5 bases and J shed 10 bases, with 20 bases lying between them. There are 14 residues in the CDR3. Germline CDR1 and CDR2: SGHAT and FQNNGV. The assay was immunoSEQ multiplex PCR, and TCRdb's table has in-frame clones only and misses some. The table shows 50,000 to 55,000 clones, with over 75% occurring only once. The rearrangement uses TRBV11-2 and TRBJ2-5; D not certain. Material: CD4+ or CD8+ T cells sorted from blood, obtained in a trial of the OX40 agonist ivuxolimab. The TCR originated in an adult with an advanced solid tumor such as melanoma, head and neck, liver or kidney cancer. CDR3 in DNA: TGTGCCAGCAGCCGCCCCGCACTGCGAAGGAGCCAGTACTTC. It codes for CASSRPALRRSQYF. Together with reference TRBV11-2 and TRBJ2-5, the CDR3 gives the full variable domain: EAGVAQSPRYKIIEKRQSVAFWCNPISGHATLYWYQQILGQGPKLLIQFQNNGVVDDSQLPKDRFSAERLKGVDSTLKIQPAKLEDSAVYLCASSRPALRRSQYFGPGTRLLVL.